These 22 T cell receptor beta chains were sequenced from one sample in a study of cytomegalovirus exposure and HLA in healthy donors. PCR was performed using 60 Vbeta and 13 Jbeta primers. Clones were read by immunoSEQ multiplex PCR, and TCRdb kept only the in-frame ones, dropping some. The sample carries approximately 180,000 clones, roughly 81% recorded once. The sequenced material came from PBMCs. These receptors were taken from a girl aged 10-17 years in good health and CMV-seropositive.

This clone was recorded a few times. The J gene is TRBJ2-2, the V gene TRBV7-3, with 16 bases identical to TRBD2. CDR1 is SGHTA and CDR2 is FQGTGA in the germline V gene. V was pared by 5 bases and J by 7 bases, with 7 bases of the junction left unmatched. This CDR3 contains 17 residues. CDR3 sequence reads: CASSPGTSGGVSGELFF. For the CDR3, the DNA is TGTGCCAGCAGCCCCGGGACTAGCGGGGGGGTCAGCGGGGAGCTGTTTTTT. Based on the CDR3 plus reference TRBV7-3 and TRBJ2-2, the full variable domain is GAGVSQTPSNKVTEKGKYVELRCDPISGHTALYWYRQSLGQGPEFLIYFQGTGAADDSGLPNDRFFAVRPEGSVSTLKIQRTERGDSAVYLCASSPGTSGGVSGELFFGEGSRLTVL.

This clone was counted once. The J gene is TRBJ2-1, the V gene TRBV2, with D perhaps TRBD2 (7 bases). CDR3 length: 16 residues. V was pared by 7 bases and J by 2 bases, with 18 bases between. Germline values: CDR1 SNHLY, CDR2 FYNNEI. The CDR3 spells CASTQRAGATYNEQFF. CDR3 DNA sequence: TGTGCCAGCACTCAAAGGGCGGGGGCGACCTACAATGAGCAGTTCTTC. The whole variable domain, filled in from reference TRBV2 and TRBJ2-1, reads EPEVTQTPSHQVTQMGQEVILRCVPISNHLYFYWYRQILGQKVEFLVSFYNNEISEKSEIFDDQFSVERPDGSNFTLKIRSTKLEDSAMYFCASTQRAGATYNEQFFGPGTRLTVL.

J is TRBJ2-1 and V is TRBV11-2; 10 bases are shared with TRBD2. Per the germline V gene, CDR1 is SGHAT and CDR2 is FQNNGV. The CDR3 length is 15 residues. With 5 bases clipped from V and 5 bases from J, the junction kept 6 bases outside the gene matches. For the CDR3, the DNA is TGTGCCAGCAGCCGAGGACTAGCGGAGCACAATGAGCAGTTCTTC. Encoded protein: CASSRGLAEHNEQFF.

The genes are TRBV29-1 and TRBJ1-1; D call uncertain. Trimming pared 5 bases from V and 5 bases from J, leaving 9 bases between. The CDR3 runs to 11 residues. Germline CDR1 is SQVTM and CDR2 is ANQGSEA. CDR3 protein: CSVLGRTEAFF. The CDR3 region has the DNA TGCAGCGTTTTGGGCCGGACTGAAGCTTTCTTT.

The chain combines TRBV18 with TRBJ1-2, with TRBD1 matching over 9 bases. This CDR3 comprises 15 residues. Germline V lookup: CDR1 KGHSH, CDR2 LQKENI. The junction had 6 bases not matched to a gene; V was cut back by 3 bases and J by 4 bases. CDR3 DNA sequence: TGTGCCAGCTCACCTTCCGGGACAGGGAGCTATGGCTACACCTTC. Translation gives CASSPSGTGSYGYTF.

This rearrangement joins TRBV27 to TRBJ2-2; 7 bases are a match to TRBD2. CDR1 is MNHEY and CDR2 is SMNVEV in the germline V gene (reference sequence). The junction had 5 bases not matched to a gene; V was cut back by 3 bases and J by 4 bases. CDR3 length: 15 amino acids. The CDR3 nucleotides are TGTGCCAGCAGTTTCGGGGGGATAGGCACCGGGGAGCTGTTTTTT. It codes for CASSFGGIGTGELFF.

The chain links TRBV11-2 to TRBJ2-5, with a weak D call TRBD1 (6 bases). There are 13 residues in the CDR3. Between the trimmed V and J ends, which lost 5 bases and 4 bases, there was a span of 11 bases. Germline V CDR1 and CDR2: SGHAT, FQNNGV. CDR3 sequence (DNA): TGTGCCAGCAGCCGCACAGGGAGAGAGACCCAGTACTTC. Amino acid sequence: CASSRTGRETQYF.

The J gene is TRBJ1-5, the V gene TRBV27; D is unresolved. CDR1 and CDR2 (germline): MNHEY, SMNVEV (reference sequence). V was clipped by 1 base and J by 2 bases, with 9 bases between them. The CDR3 is made up of 15 amino acids. CDR3 in DNA: TGTGCCAGCAGTTTATGGGCCGGGGGCAATCAGCCCCAGCATTTT. Protein product: CASSLWAGGNQPQHF.

This chain links TRBV7-6 with TRBJ2-2; the match to TRBD1 covers 9 bases. The CDR3 consists of 15 residues. Germline V CDR1 and CDR2: SGHVS, FNYEAQ. The ends lost 5 bases at V and 5 bases at J; junction bases unmatched: 6. CDR3 amino acids: CASSARQGDTGELFF. CDR3 in DNA: TGTGCCAGCAGCGCCAGACAGGGGGATACCGGGGAGCTGTTTTTT.

CDR3 region: CASRDLWTGGSEQFF. The CDR3 DNA is TGTGCCAGCAGAGACCTGTGGACAGGGGGAAGTGAGCAGTTCTTC. The chain is built from TRBV6-1 and TRBJ2-1; 10 bases are a match to TRBD1. V was clipped by 6 bases and J by 9 bases; unmatched bases: 11. CDR3 length: 15 amino acids. CDR1 is MNHNS and CDR2 is SASEGT in the germline V gene.

The V and J genes are TRBV7-9 and TRBJ1-3; TRBD1 matches at 8 bases. CDR3 size: 17 residues. CDR1 and CDR2 from the germline V gene are SEHNR and FQNEAQ (reference sequence). Germline trimming cut 3 bases from V and 0 bases from J; bases unmatched to any gene: 7. Here the CDR3 DNA reads TGTGCCAGCAGCTTCCTTAGGACAGGGAGCTCTGGAAACACCATATATTTT. Translated, it gives CASSFLRTGSSGNTIYF.

In the case of this clone: Sequence at one end of the junction differs from germline and may be a read error. The genes are TRBV7-3 and TRBJ2-6, with D possibly TRBD1 on 5 matching bases. In germline, CDR1 is SGHTA, CDR2 FQGTGA. The CDR3 contains 15 residues. CDR3 sequence (DNA): TGTGCCAGCAGCTCCCAACCCGCTGGGGCCAACGCCCTGACTTTC. Protein sequence: CASSSQPAGANALTF.

The chain has TRBV6-5 and TRBJ1-3, with TRBD1 matching 7 bases. The trim removed 6 bases at V and 4 bases at J, leaving 9 bases unmatched. The germline V gene has CDR1 MNHEY and CDR2 SVGAGI. This CDR3 region has 15 residues. CDR3 in amino acids: CASSLTGARGNTIYF. The CDR3 nucleotides read TGTGCCAGCAGCTTAACAGGGGCGAGGGGAAACACCATATATTTT.

Comment on this clone: The sample has other DNA sequences that encode this CDR3 too. CDR3 sequence (DNA): TGTGCCAGCAGCTTGCCGGGGGGCGGTGAGACCCAGTACTTC. Translation gives CASSLPGGGETQYF. The V call is TRBV5-6, the J call TRBJ2-5; TRBD2 is a possible D gene (7 bases). Germline V gene sequence: CDR1 SGHDT, CDR2 YYEEEE. The CDR3 is 14 residues long. The V end was cut by 1 base, the J end by 5 bases, with 12 bases between. Looking up the rest from reference TRBV5-6 and TRBJ2-5 gives the full variable domain: DAGVTQSPTHLIKTRGQQVTLRCSPKSGHDTVSWYQQALGQGPQFIFQYYEEEERQRGNFPDRFSGHQFPNYSSELNVNALLLGDSALYLCASSLPGGGETQYFGPGTRLLVL.

The J gene is TRBJ1-1, the V gene TRBV7-3, with 7 bases lining up with TRBD1. CDR1 and CDR2 from the germline V gene are SGHTA and FQGTGA. This CDR3 is 14 amino acids long. J was trimmed by 2 bases and V by 5 bases; bases with no gene match: 5. CDR3 loop: CASSLGQTNTEAFF. For the CDR3, the DNA is TGTGCCAGCAGCCTGGGACAGACTAACACTGAAGCTTTCTTT. The full variable domain, rest sourced from reference TRBV7-3 and TRBJ1-1, is GAGVSQTPSNKVTEKGKYVELRCDPISGHTALYWYRQSLGQGPEFLIYFQGTGAADDSGLPNDRFFAVRPEGSVSTLKIQRTERGDSAVYLCASSLGQTNTEAFFGQGTRLTVV.

This clone was recorded once. The chain combines TRBV6-1 with TRBJ1-2; TRBD1 aligns across 8 bases. The CDR3 runs to 15 residues. Germline assignment: CDR1 MNHNS and CDR2 SASEGT. With 1 base clipped from V and 7 bases from J, the junction kept 8 bases outside the gene matches. CDR3 nucleotides: TGTGCCAGCAGTGAAGGGACAGGGTCGTGGAGTGGCTACACCTTC. It is translated as CASSEGTGSWSGYTF.

The chain joins TRBV2 to TRBJ1-1; 8 positions match TRBD1. The CDR3 contains 14 residues. Germline CDR1 and CDR2: SNHLY and FYNNEI. V lost 3 bases to trimming and J lost 11 bases; unmatched junction nucleotides: 11. The DNA of the CDR3 is TGTGCCAGCAGTGAGACAACAGGGGGGATAGATGCTTTCTTT. Encoded protein: CASSETTGGIDAFF.

The rearrangement joins TRBV5-1 to TRBJ2-6, with D tentatively TRBD2 (5 bases). Trimming left V 3 bases short and J 3 bases short, with 10 bases between. Germline values: CDR1 SGHRS, CDR2 YFSETQ. This CDR3 comprises 15 residues. CDR3 DNA sequence: TGCGCCAGCAGCTCCCCGAGCGGTGGGGCCAACGTCCTGACTTTC. Protein product: CASSSPSGGANVLTF.

The rearrangement links TRBV15 to TRBJ2-7; 11 bases align to TRBD1. The V gene's germline CDR1 is LNHNV and CDR2 YYDKDF (reference sequence). The CDR3 runs 15 residues. The J segment lost 5 bases and the V segment lost 1 base, leaving 4 bases of the junction unmatched. The CDR3 protein is CATSRGDRGGNEQYF. Written as DNA, the CDR3 is TGTGCCACCAGCAGAGGGGACAGGGGGGGCAACGAGCAGTACTTC.

The chain uses TRBV19 and TRBJ2-1, with TRBD2 matching 7 bases. Germline CDR1 and CDR2: LNHDA and SQIVND (reference sequence). The CDR3 is made up of 14 amino acids. The V gene end was trimmed by 5 bases and the J gene end by 6 bases; junction bases not matched to a gene: 7. CDR3 loop: CASSLLADLNEQFF. CDR3 nucleotide sequence: TGTGCCAGTAGTCTCCTAGCGGATCTCAATGAGCAGTTCTTC.

This clone was detected once. The chain links TRBV7-6 to TRBJ2-7, with 7 positions matching TRBD1. Losses at the gene ends were 4 bases for V and 4 bases for J; bases not matched to a gene: 4. This CDR3 region has 13 residues. CDR1 is SGHVS, CDR2 FNYEAQ, per germline. The DNA for the CDR3 is TGTGCCAGCAGCTATCGGGGACAGTACGAGCAGTACTTC. Protein sequence: CASSYRGQYEQYF.

The chain recombines TRBV19 with TRBJ1-2; 7 bases agree with TRBD1. The CDR3 length is 14 residues. Germline V gives CDR1 LNHDA, CDR2 SQIVND (reference sequence). V lost 10 bases to trimming and J lost 2 bases; unmatched junction nucleotides: 10. The CDR3 DNA reads TGTGCCACTCAAGATGGACAGGCAAACTATGGCTACACCTTC. Encoded protein: CATQDGQANYGYTF.